Listed below are T cell receptor beta chains from one sample, sequenced in a study of cytomegalovirus exposure and HLA in healthy donors. Only in-frame clones appear in the TCRdb table, and some are missing; sequencing was by immunoSEQ multiplex PCR. This table has approximately 120,000 clones, approximately 94% appearing once. Material for sequencing was PBMCs. All receptors come from a woman younger than 30 in good health and CMV-seronegative. CDR3s include the opening cysteine and the closing phenylalanine or tryptophan. D genes are given only for firm matches. A clone size is listed for some rows: how often the clone was seen (once, few, many), or a class if it is expanded.

TRBD1 TRBJ2-7 - TRBV5-1 TGCGCCAGCAGCCCTACAGGGGAAAGGACCTACGAGCAGTACTTC CASSPTGERTYEQYF
TRBD2 TRBJ2-7 once TRBV27 TGTGCCAGCAGTAAGAGACTAGCGAGGATCCACGAGCAGTACTTC CASSKRLARIHEQYF
- TRBJ2-3 - TRBV7-3 TGTGCCAGCAGCCCACGCGGGGATAGCACAGATACGCAGTATTTT CASSPRGDSTDTQYF
TRBD1 TRBJ2-1 - TRBV7-6 TGTGCCAGCAGCTTAGACGGGGTGGGACAGGGGTTATTCTTC CASSLDGVGQGLFF
TRBD1 TRBJ1-2 - TRBV6-5 TGTGCCAGCAGTCCCGGGACAGGATATGGCTACACCTTC CASSPGTGYGYTF
TRBD1 TRBJ1-4 - TRBV7-9 TGTGCCAGCAGCAGGGACAGTTCCAATGAAAAACTGTTTTTT CASSRDSSNEKLFF
- TRBJ1-5 - TRBV5-6 TGTGCCAGCAGCTCCACAGGTTATAGCAATCAGCCCCAGCATTTT CASSSTGYSNQPQHF
TRBD2 TRBJ2-7 once TRBV6-5 TGTGCCAGCAGTTACTCTGGGGGGGTGGACGAGCAGTACTTC CASSYSGGVDEQYF
- TRBJ2-1 - TRBV7-9 TGTGCCAGCACCCCGGACTTATCCGGATACAATGAGCAGTTCTTC CASTPDLSGYNEQFF
TRBD1 TRBJ1-1 - TRBV4-2 TGTGCCAGCAGCCGAGAGACAGGGGGCAAGGGTGAAGCTTTCTTT CASSRETGGKGEAFF
- TRBJ2-1 - TRBV6-1 TGTGCCAGCAGTGAAGCGGGAGCGGACGATGAGCAGTTCTTC CASSEAGADDEQFF
- TRBJ1-2 - TRBV27 TGTGCCAGCATGGGGGGGTTAGGGGGCTACACCTTC CASMGGLGGYTF
- TRBJ1-1 - TRBV9 TGTGCCAGCAGCCCCTGGGAGGGGCGGGACACTGAAGCTTTCTTT CASSPWEGRDTEAFF
- TRBJ2-5 once TRBV18 TGTGCCAGCTCACCAGACTGGGCGGGCGCCCACATAAAGGGGACCCAGTACTTC CASSPDWAGAHIKGTQYF
- TRBJ1-3 - TRBV4-1 TGCGCCAGCAGCCAAGGGTCAGCTCGGGGGTCCGGAAACACCATATATTTT CASSQGSARGSGNTIYF
TRBD2 TRBJ2-3 - TRBV27 TGTGCCAGCAGTAGGATCTGGGGGACTAGCGGGTGGGATACGCAGTATTTT CASSRIWGTSGWDTQYF
TRBD1 TRBJ1-3 few TRBV25-1 TGTGCCAGCAGTGATGGGAGACAGGGGAGGAACACCATATATTTT CASSDGRQGRNTIYF
- TRBJ1-2 - TRBV28 TGTGCCAGCAGTTTGAATGGGGGAGCGGGGGGCTACACCTTC CASSLNGGAGGYTF
TRBD2 TRBJ2-3 - TRBV30 TGTGCCTGGAGTTCGCCAGCGGGGGGGCTTGTTACGCAGTATTTT CAWSSPAGGLVTQYF
- TRBJ2-3 once TRBV7-9 TGTGCCAGCAGCTTAATCGGGGGTTCCACAGATACGCAGTATTTT CASSLIGGSTDTQYF
TRBD2 TRBJ2-1 - TRBV5-5 TGTGCCAGCAGCTTGAGGCTGACTAGCGCCGACAATGAGCAGTTCTTC CASSLRLTSADNEQFF
- TRBJ2-1 - TRBV19 TGTGCCAGTAGTGACGGAGTCTACAATGAGCAGTTCTTC CASSDGVYNEQFF
- TRBJ1-6 - TRBV28 TGTGCCAGCAGTTCCCGACAGGATAATTCACCCCTCCACTTT CASSSRQDNSPLHF
TRBD2 TRBJ2-1 once TRBV11-1 TGTGCCAGCAGCACTAGCGGGGGTGCGTACAATGAGCAGTTCTTC CASSTSGGAYNEQFF
- TRBJ2-5 - TRBV29-1 TGCAGCAAACGGTCACAAGAGACCCAGTACTTC CSKRSQETQYF
TRBD2 TRBJ2-5 - TRBV5-1 TGCGCCAGCAGTCAGTTTACCGGGACTAGCGGGGGTTGGGAGACCCAGTACTTC CASSQFTGTSGGWETQYF
- TRBJ2-1 - TRBV7-7 TGTGCTAGCAGCTTCGATCCACCCCGTAGCGACAATGAGCAGTTCTTC CASSFDPPRSDNEQFF
- TRBJ2-1 - TRBV5-4 TGTGCCAGCAGCTTCGGGAGTACGAATGAGCAGTTCTTC CASSFGSTNEQFF
- TRBJ2-7 - TRBV13 TGTGCCAGCAGCTTATACGGGTCCCGCCTGTTGGAGCAGTACTTC CASSLYGSRLLEQYF
- TRBJ2-1 - TRBV27 TGTGCCACACGACTCCGGGACTCGCGCTACAATGAGCAGTTCTTC CATRLRDSRYNEQFF
- TRBJ2-5 - TRBV10-2 TGCGCCAGCAGACTACAGGGGGAGGGCCAAGAGACCCAGTACTTC CASRLQGEGQETQYF
TRBD1 TRBJ2-1 - TRBV27 TGTGCCAGCAGTACCTCCCAGGGGGCGCGAAAGTTCTTC CASSTSQGARKFF
- TRBJ1-1 - TRBV29-1 TGCAGCGTTCTTGCAGGGCCGGCTGAAGCTTTCTTT CSVLAGPAEAFF
TRBD2 TRBJ2-7 - TRBV5-1 TGCGCCAGCAGCTTGGAGGGTAGCGGGGCCTCCTACGAGCAGTACTTC CASSLEGSGASYEQYF
- TRBJ1-2 - TRBV30 TGTGCCTGGAATCGGGGATCCGGCTATGGCTACACCTTC CAWNRGSGYGYTF
TRBD1 TRBJ2-6 - TRBV6-4 TGTGCCAGCAGGGGGGAAAACAGGGGCCACTCTGGGGCCAACGTCCTGACTTTC CASRGENRGHSGANVLTF
- TRBJ2-1 - TRBV7-3 TGTGCCAGCAGCCACCTGGCGGCGTCCTCCTACAATGAGCAGTTCTTC CASSHLAASSYNEQFF
- TRBJ1-4 - TRBV2 TGTGCCACTTGGGCAGGGGATGGTGAAAAACTGTTTTTT CATWAGDGEKLFF
TRBD1 TRBJ2-4 - TRBV28 TGTGCCAGCGCGGACAGGGGCGGAAACATTCAGTACTTC CASADRGGNIQYF
- TRBJ2-2 - TRBV6-1 TGTGCCAGCAGTGAACAGGGGCCATCGAACACCGGGGAGCTGTTTTTT CASSEQGPSNTGELFF
- TRBJ2-7 - TRBV5-6 TGTGCCAGCAGCGCAGGGACTTACTACGAGCAGTACTTC CASSAGTYYEQYF
TRBD2 TRBJ2-1 - TRBV11-2 TGTGCCAGCAGTAGCCGACTAGCGGGGACAAGCTCCTACAATGAGCAGTTCTTC CASSSRLAGTSSYNEQFF
- TRBJ1-1 - TRBV5-4 TGTGCCAGCAGCTTTCAGAACACTGAAGCTTTCTTT CASSFQNTEAFF
TRBD2 TRBJ2-3 - TRBV5-1 TGCGCCAGCAGCTTGGATCCGGGAGGGACCGCAGATACGCAGTATTTT CASSLDPGGTADTQYF
TRBD2 TRBJ2-5 many TRBV6-1 TGTGCCAGCAGTGAACTAGCGGGGGGGCCAGAGACCCAGTACTTC CASSELAGGPETQYF
- TRBJ1-4 once TRBV18 TGTGCCAGCTCACCAAGACGGGATAATGAAAAACTGTTTTTT CASSPRRDNEKLFF